Sequencing of this T cell receptor (beta chain) was carried out in a study of response to subunit inactivated influenza vaccine. From germline, CDR1 is SEHNR and CDR2 FQNEAQ (reference sequence). The CDR3 contains 14 residues. Trimming cost V 0 bases and J 10 bases, with 10 bases left between them. One entry per CDR3 protein results from TCRdb running MiXCR on the RT-PCR reads. The profile shows about 520,000 distinct CDR3 sequences, about 25% of them singletons. This chain connects TRBV7-9 to TRBJ1-6, with D perhaps TRBD1 (5 bases). The source was CD4+ T cells sorted from PBMCs, collected 5 days after vaccination. This TCR was recovered from a man aged 45-65 years who received an inactivated influenza vaccine. The CDR3 here is CASSLAGAGSPLHF. The CDR3, as DNA: TGTGCCAGCAGCTTAGCAGGGGCCGGATCACCCCTCCACTTT. The variable domain in full, with the rest retrieved from reference TRBV7-9 and TRBJ1-6, is DTGVSQNPRHKITKRGQNVTFRCDPISEHNRLYWYRQTLGQGPEFLTYFQNEAQLEKSRLLSDRFSAERPKGSFSTLEIQRTEQGDSAMYLCASSLAGAGSPLHFGNGTRLTVT.